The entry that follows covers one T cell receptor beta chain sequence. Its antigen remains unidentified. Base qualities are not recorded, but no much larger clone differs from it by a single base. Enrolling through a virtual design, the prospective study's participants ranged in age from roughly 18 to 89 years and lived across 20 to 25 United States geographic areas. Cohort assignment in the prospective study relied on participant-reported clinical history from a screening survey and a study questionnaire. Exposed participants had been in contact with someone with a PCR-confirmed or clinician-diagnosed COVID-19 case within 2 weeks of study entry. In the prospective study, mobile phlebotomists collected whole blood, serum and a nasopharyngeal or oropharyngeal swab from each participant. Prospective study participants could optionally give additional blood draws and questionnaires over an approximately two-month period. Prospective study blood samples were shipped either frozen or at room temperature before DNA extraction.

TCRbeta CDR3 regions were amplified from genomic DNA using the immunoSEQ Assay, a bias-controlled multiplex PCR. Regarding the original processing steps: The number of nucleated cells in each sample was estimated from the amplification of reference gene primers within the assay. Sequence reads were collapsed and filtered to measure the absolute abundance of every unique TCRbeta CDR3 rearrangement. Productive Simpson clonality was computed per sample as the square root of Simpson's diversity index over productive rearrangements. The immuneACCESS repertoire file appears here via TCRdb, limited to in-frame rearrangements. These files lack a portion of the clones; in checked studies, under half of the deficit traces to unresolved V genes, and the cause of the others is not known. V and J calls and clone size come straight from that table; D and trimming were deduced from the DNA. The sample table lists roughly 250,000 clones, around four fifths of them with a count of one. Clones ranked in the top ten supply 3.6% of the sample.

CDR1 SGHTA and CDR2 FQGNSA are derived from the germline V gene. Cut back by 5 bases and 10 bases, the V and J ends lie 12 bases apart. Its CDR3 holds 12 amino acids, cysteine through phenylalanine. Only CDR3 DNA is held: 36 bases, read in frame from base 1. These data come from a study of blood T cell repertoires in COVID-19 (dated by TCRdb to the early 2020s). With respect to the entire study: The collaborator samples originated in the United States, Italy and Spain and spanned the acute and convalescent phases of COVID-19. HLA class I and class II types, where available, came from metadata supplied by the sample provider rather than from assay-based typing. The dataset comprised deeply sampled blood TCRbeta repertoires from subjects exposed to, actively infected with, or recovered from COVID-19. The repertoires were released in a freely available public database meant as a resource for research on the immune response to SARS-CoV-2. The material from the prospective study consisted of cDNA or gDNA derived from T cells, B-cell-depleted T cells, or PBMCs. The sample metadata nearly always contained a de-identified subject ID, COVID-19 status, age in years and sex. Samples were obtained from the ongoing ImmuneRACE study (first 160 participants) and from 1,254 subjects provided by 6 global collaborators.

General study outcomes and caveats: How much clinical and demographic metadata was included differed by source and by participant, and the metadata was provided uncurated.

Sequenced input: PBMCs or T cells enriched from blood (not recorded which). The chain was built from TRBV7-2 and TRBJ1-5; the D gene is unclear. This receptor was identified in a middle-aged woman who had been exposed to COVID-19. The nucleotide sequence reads TGTGCCAGCAGCGCCGATGCAACTCCCCAGCATTTT. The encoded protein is CASSADATPQHF.